These 28 T cell receptor beta chains originate from one sample sequenced in a study of beta chain features in type 1 diabetes. Every isolated RNA sample was fully reverse transcribed, so sequencing captured expressed TCRB transcripts. Profiled with immunoSEQ multiplex PCR; TCRdb holds only in-frame clones, not every one. The sample holds about 320,000 clones, around 15% seen once. Specimen: central memory CD4+ T cells from blood. The receptors originated from a man aged 30 to 39 in good health.

The chain couples TRBV7-6 to TRBJ2-1, with D maybe TRBD2 (6 bases). Germline loops: CDR1 SGHVS, CDR2 FNYEAQ. The CDR3 spans 17 residues. V gave up 1 base and J gave up 7 bases, with 20 bases separating them. CDR3 in DNA: TGTGCCAGCAGCTTAGGTACTAGCACGTCGGGGGTTAATGAGCAGTTCTTC. Its translation is CASSLGTSTSGVNEQFF.

This clone appeared many times. The chain carries TRBV2 and TRBJ1-5, with D hard to call. The CDR3 length is 14 residues. From germline, CDR1 is SNHLY and CDR2 FYNNEI. Trimming removed 1 base at V and 5 bases at J, with 9 bases between. CDR3 DNA: TGTGCCAGCAGTGAAGTAGGGAGGGATCAGCCCCAGCATTTT. Encoded protein: CASSEVGRDQPQHF. Full variable domain (outside the CDR3, taken from reference TRBV2 and TRBJ1-5): EPEVTQTPSHQVTQMGQEVILRCVPISNHLYFYWYRQILGQKVEFLVSFYNNEISEKSEIFDDQFSVERPDGSNFTLKIRSTKLEDSAMYFCASSEVGRDQPQHFGDGTRLSIL.

This clone was found a few times. The chain uses TRBV28 and TRBJ2-1; a possible D gene is TRBD2 (5 bases). Deletions cut 6 bases from V and 6 bases from J, with 9 bases between. The CDR3 runs to 12 residues. In germline, CDR1 is MDHEN, CDR2 SYDVKM. For the CDR3, the DNA is TGTGCCAGCAGATCGGGGATCAATGAGCAGTTCTTC. It encodes CASRSGINEQFF. Together with reference TRBV28 and TRBJ2-1, the CDR3 gives the full variable domain: DVKVTQSSRYLVKRTGEKVFLECVQDMDHENMFWYRQDPGLGLRLIYFSYDVKMKEKGDIPEGYSVSREKKERFSLILESASTNQTSMYLCASRSGINEQFFGPGTRLTVL.

The chain combines TRBV28 with TRBJ2-2, with no clear D. CDR1 is MDHEN, CDR2 SYDVKM, per germline. The V end lost 5 bases, the J end lost 5 bases, and 9 bases lay between the germline ends. The length of the CDR3 is 13 residues. As DNA, the CDR3 is TGTGCCAGCAGTCCCCTTAGAACCGGGGAGCTGTTTTTT. Its protein is CASSPLRTGELFF.

This clone was seen more than once but under ten times. The rearrangement uses TRBV19 and TRBJ2-5; D is possibly TRBD2 (5 bases). Germline assignment: CDR1 LNHDA and CDR2 SQIVND (reference sequence). The CDR3 is 13 amino acids. The V and J ends lost 3 bases and 5 bases respectively, with 10 bases between them. CDR3 nucleotide sequence: TGTGCCAGTAGTATCCCGGGAATTGAGACCCAGTACTTC. Residues: CASSIPGIETQYF.

This clone appeared a few times. This chain links TRBV10-3 with TRBJ2-7; the D gene is possibly TRBD1 (6 bases). In germline, CDR1 is ENHRY, CDR2 SYGVKD. The CDR3 has 13 residues. The V end lost 5 bases, the J end lost 6 bases, and 14 bases lay between the germline ends. CDR3 sequence (DNA): TGTGCCATCAGTCCCAAACAGGGATCCGAGCAGTACTTC. Translated: CAISPKQGSEQYF.

This clone was counted at least ten times. The chain carries TRBV4-3 and TRBJ2-1, with D perhaps matching TRBD2 (5 bases). Germline V gene sequence: CDR1 LGHNA, CDR2 YSLEER. The V end lost 1 base, the J end lost 5 bases, and 12 bases lay between the germline ends. CDR3 length: 15 amino acids. CDR3 amino acids: CASSQASSRHNEQFF. CDR3 sequence (DNA): TGCGCCAGCAGCCAAGCGTCTAGCCGACACAATGAGCAGTTCTTC.

This chain links TRBV28 with TRBJ2-6, with TRBD1 as a possible D gene (6 bases). The ends were cut back, 2 bases at V and 0 bases at J, with 14 bases in the middle. CDR1 is MDHEN and CDR2 is SYDVKM in the germline V gene. This CDR3 has 18 residues. CDR3 loop: CASSLGGSFLSGANVLTF. In DNA, the CDR3 is TGTGCCAGCAGTTTAGGGGGCTCTTTCCTCTCTGGGGCCAACGTCCTGACTTTC.

This clone came up a few times. The chain combines TRBV4-3 with TRBJ1-2; tentative D call: TRBD1 (5 bases). Germline lookup yields CDR1 LGHNA and CDR2 YSLEER. Trimming cost V 1 base and J 5 bases, with 8 bases left between them. The CDR3 runs to 13 residues. The CDR3 DNA reads TGCGCCAGCAGCCAAGCGACAGCTTATGGCTACACCTTC. Translation gives CASSQATAYGYTF.

The chain employs TRBV5-1 and TRBJ2-3; D assignment may be TRBD1 or TRBD2 (5 bases each). Trimming took off 5 bases at V and 13 bases at J, with 14 bases between the two ends. This CDR3 comprises 11 residues. Germline CDR1 SGHRS, CDR2 YFSETQ. CDR3: CASRSGTLEYF. CDR3 nucleotide sequence: TGCGCCAGCAGATCCGGGACCCTTGAGTATTTT.

This clone turned up a few times. This chain joins TRBV7-9 and TRBJ2-1, with 9 bases matching TRBD2. V lost 7 bases and J lost 6; bases outside the gene matches: 10. The V gene's germline CDR1 is SEHNR and CDR2 FQNEAQ (reference sequence). The CDR3 runs to 15 residues. CDR3 sequence reads: CASTFPGLAGNEQFF. As DNA, the CDR3 is TGTGCCAGCACCTTCCCGGGACTAGCTGGCAATGAGCAGTTCTTC.

In its sample, this clone was seen a few times. The rearrangement links TRBV2 to TRBJ2-3; tentatively, D is TRBD1 (5 bases). CDR1 and CDR2 from the germline V gene are SNHLY and FYNNEI. V was clipped by 4 bases and J by 0 bases, with 11 bases between them. CDR3 size: 15 residues. CDR3 residues: CASSAGHFSTDTQYF. The CDR3 DNA reads TGTGCCAGCAGTGCCGGACACTTTAGCACAGATACGCAGTATTTT.

This clone was observed a few times. The chain links TRBV19 to TRBJ1-1; D call uncertain. The ends were cut back, 5 bases at V and 4 bases at J, with 20 bases in the middle. The CDR3 is 16 amino acids. Germline-derived CDR1 and CDR2 are LNHDA and SQIVND (reference sequence). As DNA, the CDR3 is TGTGCCAGTAGTGAACTCAACCGGGGAAGGAGCACTGAAGCTTTCTTT. Translated, it gives CASSELNRGRSTEAFF.

The chain links TRBV10-3 to TRBJ2-5, with TRBD2 as a possible D gene (5 bases). Germline V gives CDR1 ENHRY, CDR2 SYGVKD. This CDR3 has 12 amino acids. Trimming cost V 4 bases and J 4 bases, with 7 bases left between them. Written as DNA, the CDR3 is TGTGCCATCAGTGTCCGGGGAGAGACCCAGTACTTC. Translating gives CAISVRGETQYF.

This clone occurred a few times. The V gene is TRBV6-6, the J gene TRBJ2-3; 7 positions agree with TRBD2. V lost 3 bases and J lost 5; bases outside the gene matches: 5. CDR1 and CDR2 from the germline V gene are MNHNY and SVGAGI (reference sequence). This CDR3 spans 14 amino acids. The CDR3 region has the DNA TGTGCCAGCAGTTATGGCGGGAGCGTAGATACGCAGTATTTT. Its translation is CASSYGGSVDTQYF.

This clone was seen a handful of times. The V call is TRBV5-5, the J call TRBJ1-1; D unresolved. Germline lookup yields CDR1 SGHKS and CDR2 YYEKEE (reference sequence). V shed 4 bases and J shed 1 base, with 17 bases lying between them. There are 16 residues in the CDR3. The CDR3 DNA is TGTGCCAGCAGCCCCCAGTTCGTGAGGACGAACACTGAAGCTTTCTTT. Its protein is CASSPQFVRTNTEAFF.

This clone turned up a few times. V usage is TRBV9 and J usage is TRBJ1-5; no clear D gene. The CDR3 runs to 16 residues. The V gene's germline CDR1 is SGDLS and CDR2 YYNGEE. V lost 4 bases and J lost 3, with 17 bases in between. CDR3 loop: CASSLTTGSPNQPQHF. The DNA of the CDR3 is TGTGCCAGCAGCCTTACCACCGGCAGCCCCAATCAGCCCCAGCATTTT.

V is TRBV19 and J is TRBJ2-2; no clear D. The V gene lost 10 bases and the J gene lost 5 bases, with 14 bases spanning the gap. CDR1 is LNHDA, CDR2 SQIVND, per germline (reference sequence). The CDR3 spans 13 residues. The CDR3 sequence: CATEKWDTGELFF. CDR3 in DNA: TGTGCCACCGAGAAGTGGGATACCGGGGAGCTGTTTTTT.

This clone has more than one count but fewer than ten. The junction departs from germline at one end; a sequencing error may be responsible. This chain uses TRBV7-7 with TRBJ2-5; D call uncertain. CDR1 is SSHAT, CDR2 FNYEAQ, per germline (reference sequence). This CDR3 has 13 residues. Written as DNA, the CDR3 is TGTGCTAGCAGCCCACAAGGCTTGGAGACCCAGTACTTC. Amino acids: CASSPQGLETQYF.

This chain links TRBV15 with TRBJ2-1, with 7 bases fitting TRBD2. The J segment lost 1 base and the V segment lost 3 bases, leaving 3 bases of the junction unmatched. CDR3 length equals 15 residues. Germline CDR1 and CDR2: LNHNV and YYDKDF (reference sequence). This CDR3 reads CATSRTAGSYNEQFF. The CDR3, as DNA: TGTGCCACCAGCAGGACAGCGGGGTCCTACAATGAGCAGTTCTTC.

This clone was seen a handful of times. This rearrangement joins TRBV7-2 to TRBJ1-1; D is ambiguous. The germline CDR1 and CDR2 sequences are SGHTA and FQGNSA. This CDR3 spans 13 amino acids. V lost 6 bases and J 6 bases, leaving 14 bases between the germline ends. CDR3 nucleotide sequence: TGTGCCAGCAGTCTAGACCAAACGGCTGAAGCTTTCTTT. Its protein product is CASSLDQTAEAFF. Complete variable domain (other parts from reference TRBV7-2 and TRBJ1-1): GAGVSQSPSNKVTEKGKDVELRCDPISGHTALYWYRQSLGQGLEFLIYFQGNSAPDKSGLPSDRFSAERTGGSVSTLTIQRTQQEDSAVYLCASSLDQTAEAFFGQGTRLTVV.

The chain couples TRBV7-2 to TRBJ2-1, with D maybe TRBD2 (6 bases). V lost 5 bases, J lost 1 base, and 18 bases lay in between. The CDR3 has 17 amino acids. Per the germline V gene, CDR1 is SGHTA and CDR2 is FQGNSA. The CDR3 region is CASSLLASGGSYNEQFF. CDR3 DNA: TGTGCCAGCAGCCTGCTAGCTTCTGGGGGGTCCTACAATGAGCAGTTCTTC.

The V gene is TRBV12-5, the J gene TRBJ2-5; 9 bases line up with TRBD1. V gave up 3 bases and J gave up 6 bases; unmatched junction bases: 11. The CDR3 has 16 amino acids. Germline CDR1 reads LGHNT; CDR2 reads FRNRAP. CDR3 residues: CASGLGTGNLGKTQYF. The CDR3 DNA reads as TGTGCTAGTGGTTTAGGGACAGGGAACCTAGGAAAGACCCAGTACTTC.

The genes are TRBV6-5 and TRBJ2-5; 9 positions agree with TRBD1. After removal of 7 bases from V and 5 bases from J, the junction contained 2 bases not matched to a gene. Looked up from germline, CDR1 is MNHEY and CDR2 is SVGAGI. The CDR3 is 12 residues long. CDR3 sequence reads: CASKTGGETQYF. The DNA for the CDR3 is TGTGCCAGCAAGACAGGGGGGGAGACCCAGTACTTC.

The J gene is TRBJ2-2, the V gene TRBV19; D is perhaps TRBD1 (5 bases). The ends were cut back, 10 bases at V and 4 bases at J, with 16 bases in the middle. Germline CDR1 is LNHDA and CDR2 is SQIVND (reference sequence). The CDR3 sequence is 14 residues long. The CDR3 sequence is CATSTGWGTGELFF. CDR3 in DNA: TGTGCCACTTCTACAGGATGGGGCACCGGGGAGCTGTTTTTT.

This clone occurred a few times. The chain joins TRBV10-3 to TRBJ2-6, with D tentatively TRBD1 (5 bases). Germline CDR1 ENHRY, CDR2 SYGVKD. V gave up 5 bases and J gave up 3 bases, with 5 bases separating them. This CDR3 contains 13 residues. As DNA, the CDR3 is TGTGCCATCAGTCAGGGTGGGGCCAACGTCCTGACTTTC. Protein: CAISQGGANVLTF.

This chain joins TRBV21-1 and TRBJ2-5; the D call in the table, TRBD2, was not verified against the DNA. TRBV21-1 is marked as a pseudogene. The CDR3 loop spans 16 amino acids. In DNA form, the CDR3 reads TGTGCCAGCAGCAATTTAAGCGGGAATATCGTAGAGACCCAGTACTTC. As protein: CASSNLSGNIVETQYF.

This clone was detected only a few times. This chain uses TRBV5-1 with TRBJ1-1, with D possibly TRBD1 on 5 matching bases. CDR1 SGHRS and CDR2 YFSETQ come from the germline V gene. The ends were cut back, 9 bases at V and 8 bases at J, with 14 bases in the middle. This CDR3 is 11 amino acids long. Here the CDR3 reads CATSRDGEAFF. The DNA for the CDR3 is TGCGCCACTAGCCGGGACGGGGAAGCTTTCTTT. The full variable domain, with the rest looked up from reference TRBV5-1 and TRBJ1-1, is KAGVTQTPRYLIKTRGQQVTLSCSPISGHRSVSWYQQTPGQGLQFLFEYFSETQRNKGNFPGRFSGRQFSNSRSEMNVSTLELGDSALYLCATSRDGEAFFGQGTRLTVV.